One sample yielded the 8 T cell receptor beta chains listed below, sequenced in a study of CD8+CD57+ T cells in acquired aplastic anemia. TCR beta VDJ and CDR3 profiling used genomic DNA as template. TCRdb re-called the reads with MiXCR, one entry per CDR3 protein. The data hold some 190,000 distinct CDR3 sequences, with 45% to 50% observed a single time. The sample consisted of sorted CD4+, CD8+, or CD8+CD57+ T cells (not recorded which) from PBMCs. These receptors originate from a human donor in good health.

On this clonotype itself: This likely comes from a read error, as the CDR3 has no conserved phenylalanine or tryptophan at its end. The DNA is left out, because the CDR3 cannot be placed on it with certainty; the CDR3 is given as TCRdb lists it. This chain uses TRBV7-8 with TRBJ2-7; the table assigns TRBD2, which was not confirmed against the DNA. The CDR3 spans 13 residues, counting both ends. The germline V gene has CDR1 SGHVS and CDR2 FQNEAQ. The CDR3 loop reads CASSLAEGYEQHC.

This clonotype showed up many times. V is TRBV19 and J is TRBJ2-3; D unresolved. V was shortened by 3 bases and J by 0 bases, with 19 bases between the two germline ends. The CDR3 spans 18 residues. CDR1 and CDR2 from the germline V gene are LNHDA and SQIVND (reference sequence). The CDR3 DNA sequence: TGTGCCAGTAGTATTAAGCCCCGACTGGAACGAAGCACAGATACGCAGTATTTT. As protein: CASSIKPRLERSTDTQYF.

As regards this clonotype: This clone may be a read error of a much larger clone one base away. This CDR3 is CASNLQGHRYYEQYF. DNA of the CDR3: TGTGCCAGCAACTTGCAGGGGCACCGCTACTACGAGCAGTACTTC. The rearrangement uses TRBV5-6 and TRBJ2-7; maybe TRBD1 (6 bases). CDR3 size: 15 residues. Germline V CDR1 and CDR2: SGHDT, YYEEEE.

This clonotype was seen many times. This sequence joins TRBV19 and TRBJ1-4; the D is unclear. The CDR3 is 13 residues long. V lost 7 bases and J 4 bases, leaving 10 bases between the germline ends. Germline V lookup: CDR1 LNHDA, CDR2 SQIVND (reference sequence). CDR3 bases: TGTGCCAGTAAGACTCGTAATAATGAAAAACTGTTTTTT. Amino acid sequence: CASKTRNNEKLFF.

The rearrangement joins TRBV14 to TRBJ1-4; the D is unclear. Germline CDR1 is SGHDN and CDR2 is FVKESK. This CDR3 is built from 13 residues. V shed 1 base and J shed 7 bases, with 7 bases lying between them. This CDR3 reads CASSQGRGEKLFF. The CDR3 nucleotides are TGTGCCAGCAGCCAAGGCCGCGGTGAAAAACTGTTTTTT.

V usage is TRBV7-8 and J usage is TRBJ2-2, with TRBD1 as a possible D gene (6 bases). The ends were cut back, 5 bases at V and 0 bases at J, with 13 bases in the middle. CDR1 SGHVS and CDR2 FQNEAQ come from the germline V gene. The CDR3 sequence is 16 residues long. This chain's CDR3 is CASSLRTAANTGELFF. CDR3 DNA sequence: TGTGCCAGCAGCCTTCGGACAGCCGCGAACACCGGGGAGCTGTTTTTT.

This clonotype was seen at least ten times. V usage is TRBV20-1 and J usage is TRBJ2-7; tentative D call: TRBD2 (6 bases). Germline loops: CDR1 DFQATT, CDR2 SNEGSKA (reference sequence). V dropped 1 base and J dropped 1 base, with 8 bases sitting between them. The CDR3 extends over 13 amino acids. Here the CDR3 DNA reads TGCAGTGCTAGAGTCGGGAGTTCCTACGAGCAGTACTTC. Translated: CSARVGSSYEQYF.

This clonotype appeared many times. The chain carries TRBV11-3 and TRBJ2-7; D is unresolved. The germline V gene encodes CDR1 SGHNT and CDR2 YENEEA. V was trimmed by 1 base and J by 5 bases, leaving 15 bases between them. The CDR3 consists of 15 residues. The CDR3, as DNA: TGTGCCAGCAGCTTAGGAGCACGTAGGATCGACGAGCAGTACTTC. It yields the protein CASSLGARRIDEQYF.